This record concerns one T cell receptor (beta chain) sequence. The CDR3 spans 16 residues. Germline-derived CDR1 and CDR2 are MNHNS and SASEGT. With V trimmed by 1 base and J by 7 bases, 8 bases remained unmatched. This entry is derived from a study of T cell repertoires in aging, cancer and after chemotherapy. TRB rearrangements spanning V, D and J were amplified using mixed TRB-A/B primers. TCRdb re-derived calls from the multiplex PCR reads in MiXCR, one entry per CDR3 protein. The repertoire includes more than 7,000 distinct CDR3 sequences, under 35% of them detected once, and 3.5% to 4% sits in the top ten. TCR beta rearrangements were amplified from peripheral blood genomic DNA.

What was sequenced was blood. The clonotype was recovered from a human donor in good health. V gene TRBV6-1 combines with J gene TRBJ1-2; TRBD1 aligns across 11 bases. This CDR3 reads CASSEEGQGASFGYTF. The CDR3 DNA is TGTGCCAGCAGTGAAGAAGGACAGGGGGCAAGTTTTGGCTACACCTTC.